These 18 T cell receptor beta chains share one sample of origin, sequenced in a study of T cells in Graves' hyperthyroidism and ophthalmopathy. Amplification of TCR beta CDR3 regions was performed using RNA transcripts as template. Using the HTBI primer set, a first-round RT-PCR was run on the TCR CDR3. TCRdb reprocessed the multiplex PCR reads with MiXCR, giving one entry per CDR3 protein. The sample has about 300,000 distinct CDR3 sequences; approximately 18% are singletons. Sequenced input: blood. The receptors originated from a man aged 45-65 years with Graves' ophthalmopathy.

This clonotype was observed at least ten times. The genes are TRBV7-2 and TRBJ2-5, with a possible D match to TRBD1 (8 bases). The CDR3 has 19 amino acids. Germline V gives CDR1 SGHTA, CDR2 FQGNSA. V was clipped by 4 bases and J by 4 bases, with 28 bases between them. The CDR3 reads CASSSGGRLSRGRGETQYF. Written as DNA, the CDR3 is TGTGCCAGCAGCTCCGGGGGGCGCCTTTCCAGGGGGCGCGGAGAGACCCAGTACTTC.

The chain's CDR3 is CSALGASSNEQFF. The CDR3 nucleotides are TGCAGTGCCCTCGGCGCCAGCAGCAATGAGCAGTTCTTC. The J gene is TRBJ2-1, the V gene TRBV20-1, with no clear D. Looked up from germline, CDR1 is DFQATT and CDR2 is SNEGSKA (reference sequence). The CDR3 runs 13 residues. V shed 6 bases and J shed 6 bases, with 15 bases lying between them.

At least ten counts were recorded for this clonotype. The chain joins TRBV18 to TRBJ1-1; 9 bases are shared with TRBD1. The CDR3 consists of 14 residues. V trimming: 3 bases; J trimming: 6 bases; junction bases outside the gene matches: 5. The germline V gene encodes CDR1 KGHSH and CDR2 LQKENI. Here the CDR3 reads CASSPKDRGPEAFF. The CDR3 bases are TGTGCCAGCTCACCGAAGGACAGGGGCCCTGAAGCTTTCTTT. Filled out from reference TRBV18 and TRBJ1-1, the complete variable domain reads NAGVMQNPRHLVRRRGQEARLRCSPMKGHSHVYWYRQLPEEGLKFMVYLQKENIIDESGMPKERFSAEFPKEGPSILRIQQVVRGDSAAYFCASSPKDRGPEAFFGQGTRLTVV.

On this clonotype: At one end the junction does not follow the germline gene, possibly because of a read error. CDR3 loop: CASSLGYRGLYNEQFF. The CDR3 bases are TGTGCCAGCAGTTTAGGGTACAGGGGCTTATACAATGAGCAGTTCTTC. The chain couples TRBV7-2 to TRBJ2-1, with 7 bases lining up with TRBD1. The CDR3 runs to 16 residues. The germline gives CDR1 SGHTA, CDR2 FQGNSA. Full variable domain (missing parts from reference TRBV7-2 and TRBJ2-1): GAGVSQSPSNKVTEKGKDVELRCDPISGHTALYWYRQSLGQGLEFLIYFQGNSAPDKSGLPSDRFSAERTGGSVSTLTIQRTQQEDSAVYLCASSLGYRGLYNEQFFGPGTRLTVL.

This clonotype was detected a few times. The chain has TRBV12-5 and TRBJ2-1; no reliable D call. Germline V lookup: CDR1 LGHNT, CDR2 FRNRAP. V was cut by 4 bases and J by 0 bases, with 10 bases left in between. There are 15 residues in the CDR3. The CDR3 DNA sequence: TGTGCTAGTGGTTCAGGTGACCGCTCCTACAATGAGCAGTTCTTC. It yields the protein CASGSGDRSYNEQFF. Using reference TRBV12-5 and TRBJ2-1 for the parts outside the CDR3, the full variable domain is DARVTQTPRHKVTEMGQEVTMRCQPILGHNTVFWYRQTMMQGLELLAYFRNRAPLDDSGMPKDRFSAEMPDATLATLKIQPSEPRDSAVYFCASGSGDRSYNEQFFGPGTRLTVL.

There are many counts of this clonotype. V is TRBV6-1 and J is TRBJ2-7; TRBD2 agrees at 10 bases. The V gene end was trimmed by 1 base and the J gene end by 2 bases; junction bases not matched to a gene: 5. There are 16 residues in the CDR3. Germline V gene sequence: CDR1 MNHNS, CDR2 SASEGT. The CDR3 DNA sequence: TGTGCCAGCAGTGAAGTTTGGACTAGCGGCACCTACGAGCAGTACTTC. Protein: CASSEVWTSGTYEQYF.

Within the sample, this clonotype is medium-sized. The rearrangement links TRBV11-2 to TRBJ2-7; 14 bases match TRBD2. Germline V gene data show CDR1 as SGHAT and CDR2 as FQNNGV. There are 17 residues in the CDR3. The V and J ends lost 5 bases and 5 bases, in that order; junction bases with no gene match: 11. In nucleotides, the CDR3 is TGTGCCAGCAGCCTTAGGGGGACTAGCGGGAGCATGGACGAGCAGTACTTC. It is translated as CASSLRGTSGSMDEQYF. The variable domain in full, completed from reference TRBV11-2 and TRBJ2-7, reads EAGVAQSPRYKIIEKRQSVAFWCNPISGHATLYWYQQILGQGPKLLIQFQNNGVVDDSQLPKDRFSAERLKGVDSTLKIQPAKLEDSAVYLCASSLRGTSGSMDEQYFGPGTRLTVT.

This rearrangement joins TRBV6-2 or TRBV6-3 to TRBJ2-1; D possibly corresponds to TRBD1 (6 bases). V was shortened by 2 bases and J by 3 bases, with 11 bases between the two germline ends. Looked up from germline, CDR1 is MNHEY and CDR2 is SVGEGT. This CDR3 has 15 residues. The CDR3 nucleotides read TGTGCCAGCAGTTACGGACAGCGGAACTACAATGAGCAGTTCTTC. Translating gives CASSYGQRNYNEQFF.

This clonotype was seen a few times. The chain has TRBV13 and TRBJ2-7, with 9 bases matching TRBD2. The ends lost 6 bases at V and 3 bases at J; junction bases unmatched: 3. CDR3 size: 13 residues. Per the germline V gene, CDR1 is PRHDT and CDR2 is FYEKMQ (reference sequence). In DNA, the CDR3 is TGTGCCAGCAGTCGACTAGCGGACTACGAGCAGTACTTC. This gives the protein CASSRLADYEQYF.

This clonotype was seen only a few times. The rearrangement links TRBV3-1 to TRBJ2-7; D is undetermined. The germline V gene has CDR1 LGHDT and CDR2 YNNKEL (reference sequence). The CDR3 has 13 amino acids. V was clipped by 6 bases and J by 0 bases, with 9 bases between them. The CDR3, as DNA: TGTGCCAGCAGTGAGTCGAACTCCTACGAGCAGTACTTC. Its translation: CASSESNSYEQYF.

The chain employs TRBV6-1 and TRBJ2-1; 8 nucleotides agree with TRBD2. V was clipped by 7 bases and J by 4 bases; unmatched bases: 9. Germline V CDR1 and CDR2: MNHNS, SASEGT. CDR3 length: 15 residues. The DNA of the CDR3 is TGTGCCAGCAAAAAAGCGGGGGCCCCATACAATGAGCAGTTCTTC. Protein sequence: CASKKAGAPYNEQFF.

This clonotype was counted many times. V gene TRBV6-1 combines with J gene TRBJ1-2; 8 bases are a match to TRBD1. Germline CDR1 is MNHNS and CDR2 is SASEGT. The CDR3 has 14 residues. The V and J ends lost 2 bases and 4 bases, in that order; junction bases with no gene match: 3. The CDR3 region is CASSEYGQGYGYTF. CDR3 DNA sequence: TGTGCCAGCAGTGAATACGGACAGGGCTATGGCTACACCTTC.

This clonotype was counted many times. This chain links TRBV3-1 with TRBJ2-7; the D gene is possibly TRBD2 (6 bases). Germline CDR1 LGHDT, CDR2 YNNKEL (reference sequence). V was cut by 5 bases and J by 7 bases, with 12 bases left in between. The CDR3 loop spans 12 amino acids. This chain's CDR3 is CASSFSGLEQYF. The CDR3, as DNA: TGTGCCAGCAGCTTTAGCGGCCTTGAGCAGTACTTC.

The chain recombines TRBV12-3 or TRBV12-4 with TRBJ1-5; TRBD1 matches 10 bases. This CDR3 has 17 amino acids. J gave up 1 base and V 5 bases, and 8 bases lay outside the gene matches. CDR3 DNA sequence: TGTGCCAGCAGTCCCGGGACAGGGGCGAGGAGCAATCAGCCCCAGCATTTT. Protein: CASSPGTGARSNQPQHF.

This clonotype was picked up a small number of times. This chain joins TRBV19 and TRBJ1-1, with D perhaps TRBD1 (5 bases). CDR1 LNHDA and CDR2 SQIVND come from the germline V gene (reference sequence). The V gene lost 4 bases and the J gene lost 1 base, with 10 bases spanning the gap. The CDR3 has 14 amino acids. CDR3 sequence reads: CASSTRQQNTEAFF. CDR3 DNA: TGTGCCAGTAGTACGAGACAGCAGAACACTGAAGCTTTCTTT.

This clonotype was recorded only once. The V gene is TRBV5-4, the J gene TRBJ1-6; a possible D gene is TRBD1 (6 bases). Per germline, CDR1 SGHNT and CDR2 YYREEE (reference sequence). CDR3 length: 15 residues. V lost 3 bases and J 10 bases, leaving 17 bases between the germline ends. The CDR3 region is CASSSPAGEGSPLHF. The CDR3 nucleotides are TGTGCCAGCAGCTCGCCCGCAGGGGAAGGGTCACCCCTCCACTTT.

This clonotype was seen many times. CDR3 sequence (DNA): TGTGCCAGCAGTAGGACCGGGGACAGGGCCCACGAGCAGTACTTC. This sequence encodes CASSRTGDRAHEQYF. The chain links TRBV2 to TRBJ2-7; 9 bases are shared with TRBD1. Germline V gene sequence: CDR1 SNHLY, CDR2 FYNNEI. J was trimmed by 5 bases and V by 5 bases; bases with no gene match: 10. The CDR3 contains 15 residues.

This clonotype showed up many times. The V call is TRBV3-1, the J call TRBJ2-7; D perhaps matches TRBD2 (6 bases). V was shortened by 0 bases and J by 1 base, with 7 bases between the two germline ends. The CDR3 loop spans 14 amino acids. The V gene's germline CDR1 is LGHDT and CDR2 YNNKEL (reference sequence). The CDR3 spells CASSQEGGSYEQYF. As DNA, the CDR3 is TGTGCCAGCAGCCAAGAGGGGGGATCCTACGAGCAGTACTTC.